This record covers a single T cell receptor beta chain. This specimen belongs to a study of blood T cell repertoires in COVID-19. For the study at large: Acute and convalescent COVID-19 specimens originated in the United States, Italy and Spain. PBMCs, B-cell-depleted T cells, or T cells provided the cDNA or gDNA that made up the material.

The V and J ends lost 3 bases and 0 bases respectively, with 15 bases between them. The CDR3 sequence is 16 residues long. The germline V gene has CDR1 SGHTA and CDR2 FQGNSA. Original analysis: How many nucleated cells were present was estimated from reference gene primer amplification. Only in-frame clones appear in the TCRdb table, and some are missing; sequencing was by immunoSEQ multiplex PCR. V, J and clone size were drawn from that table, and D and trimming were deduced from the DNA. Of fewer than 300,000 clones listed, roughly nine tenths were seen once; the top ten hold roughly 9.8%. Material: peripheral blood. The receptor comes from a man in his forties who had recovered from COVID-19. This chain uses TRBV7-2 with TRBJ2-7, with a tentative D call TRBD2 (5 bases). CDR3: CASSLKGLQTSYEQYF. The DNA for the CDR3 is TGTGCCAGCAGCTTGAAAGGACTTCAAACCTCCTACGAGCAGTACTTC.